The rows below give T cell receptor beta chains drawn from one sample of a study of shared T cell receptors in the human thymus. The assay was immunoSEQ multiplex PCR, and TCRdb's table has in-frame clones only and misses some. The sample gives about 500,000 clones, 75% to 80% of which show up once; less than 0.015% is in the top ten. These data were also reused for a study on human thymus T cells.

The specimen was thymocytes. These TCRs come from a boy under two years old with a congenital heart defect. Both conserved end residues are part of each CDR3. Each record gives: clone size, V gene, J gene, D gene, CDR3 protein, CDR3 DNA. D genes are given only for firm matches. Expanded clones are given a class, and other clones once, few, many or no size at all.

>once|TRBV2|TRBJ2-5|TRBD1
CASSERDRGLEETQYF
TGTGCCAGCAGTGAACGGGACAGGGGGCTCGAAGAGACCCAGTACTTC
>.|TRBV10-1|TRBJ2-4|.
CASSGHRKPRAKNIQYF
TGCGCCAGCAGTGGCCACAGGAAACCTCGGGCCAAAAACATTCAGTACTTC
>.|TRBV9|TRBJ2-5|TRBD2
CASSVALTSGLQAGETQYF
TGTGCCAGCAGCGTAGCATTGACTAGCGGGCTTCAGGCGGGGGAGACCCAGTACTTC
>.|TRBV5-4|TRBJ2-5|.
CASSYQRETQYF
TGTGCCAGCAGCTACCAGAGGGAGACCCAGTACTTC
>.|TRBV5-1|TRBJ2-6|.
CASKNYSGANVLTF
TGCGCCAGCAAGAACTACTCTGGGGCCAACGTCCTGACTTTC
>few|TRBV10-3|TRBJ2-7|TRBD1
CAISEDRDANEQYF
TGTGCCATCAGTGAGGACAGGGACGCCAACGAGCAGTACTTC
>.|TRBV29-1|TRBJ2-3|TRBD1
CSVVTPGTGSTDTQYF
TGCAGCGTTGTAACACCCGGGACAGGTAGCACAGATACGCAGTATTTT
>.|TRBV6-4|TRBJ2-2|.
CASSQGNHFTGELFF
TGTGCCAGCAGCCAGGGGAACCATTTCACCGGGGAGCTGTTTTTT
>.|TRBV28|TRBJ1-5|.
CASGPKQGSNQPQHF
TGTGCCAGCGGCCCAAAACAGGGTTCCAATCAGCCCCAGCATTTT
>.|TRBV7-9|TRBJ2-7|TRBD1
CASSPCGVTGAAPYEQYF
TGTGCCAGCAGCCCCTGCGGGGTGACAGGGGCCGCGCCCTACGAGCAGTACTTC
>.|TRBV5-8|TRBJ2-7|.
CASGWTVQQYF
TGTGCCAGCGGATGGACAGTACAGCAGTACTTC
>.|TRBV5-1|TRBJ2-1|TRBD1
CASRTGGVDEQFF
TGCGCCAGCAGGACAGGGGGTGTGGATGAGCAGTTCTTC
>few|TRBV2|TRBJ2-3|TRBD1
CASRVGQGAADTQYF
TGTGCCAGCAGGGTGGGACAGGGGGCGGCCGATACGCAGTATTTT
>.|TRBV13|TRBJ2-5|.
CASSRDSAETQYF
TGTGCCAGCAGCCGCGACTCGGCGGAGACCCAGTACTTC
>.|TRBV7-3|TRBJ2-3|.
CASSLGPTDTQYF
TGTGCCAGCAGCCTGGGGCCGACAGATACGCAGTATTTT
>.|TRBV29-1|TRBJ1-1|TRBD1
CSVDNRGNTEAFF
TGCAGCGTTGATAACAGGGGGAACACTGAAGCTTTCTTT
>.|TRBV4-3|TRBJ2-1|TRBD2
CASSQRVLAGAMDEQFF
TGCGCCAGCAGCCAAAGGGTACTAGCGGGAGCCATGGATGAGCAGTTCTTC
>.|TRBV30|TRBJ2-1|.
CAWSGKRASSYNEQFF
TGTGCCTGGAGTGGAAAGCGGGCGAGCTCCTACAATGAGCAGTTCTTC
>.|TRBV7-9|TRBJ2-3|TRBD2
CASSCGLAGVPDTQYF
TGTGCCAGCAGCTGTGGACTAGCGGGAGTGCCAGATACGCAGTATTTT
>.|TRBV14|TRBJ2-1|TRBD2
CASSQGPAGVYNEQFF
TGTGCCAGCAGCCAAGGTCCAGCGGGAGTCTACAATGAGCAGTTCTTC
>.|TRBV13|TRBJ2-7|TRBD2
CASSPGTSGRWSSYEQYF
TGTGCCAGCAGCCCCGGGACTAGCGGGAGGTGGAGCTCCTACGAGCAGTACTTC
>.|TRBV2|TRBJ2-2|.
CASRRGIGTGNTGELFF
TGTGCCAGCAGGAGGGGTATTGGGACTGGTAACACCGGGGAGCTGTTTTTT
>.|TRBV4-3|TRBJ2-7|TRBD2
CASSQGTSGRALGEQYF
TGCGCCAGCAGCCAAGGGACTAGCGGGAGGGCCCTGGGCGAGCAGTACTTC
>.|TRBV4-2|TRBJ2-3|TRBD2
CASSQAPLREGSTDTQYF
TGTGCCAGCAGCCAAGCCCCCCTACGGGAGGGATCCACAGATACGCAGTATTTT
>.|TRBV5-4|TRBJ2-1|.
CASSWRIEPSGSYNEQFF
TGTGCCAGCAGCTGGAGAATAGAGCCCTCGGGCTCCTACAATGAGCAGTTCTTC
>.|TRBV15|TRBJ1-1|TRBD1
CATSPWTGRTEAFF
TGTGCCACCAGCCCTTGGACAGGTCGGACTGAAGCTTTCTTT
>.|TRBV5-4|TRBJ2-7|TRBD2
CASSLGSGISYEQYF
TGTGCCAGCAGCTTGGGTAGCGGGATATCCTACGAGCAGTACTTC
>.|TRBV7-9|TRBJ2-5|TRBD2
CASSSGLAGGETQYF
TGTGCCAGCAGCTCGGGACTAGCGGGAGGTGAGACCCAGTACTTC
>.|TRBV5-6|TRBJ1-5|TRBD1
CASSFRDSQPQHF
TGTGCCAGCAGCTTCCGGGACAGTCAGCCCCAGCATTTT